This T cell receptor (beta chain) was captured by sequencing in a study of blood T cell repertoires in COVID-19. Study overall: From T cells, B-cell-depleted T cells, or PBMCs came the material, which was cDNA or gDNA.

V was trimmed by 3 bases and J by 1 base, leaving 12 bases between them. The CDR3 has 15 residues. In germline, CDR1 is SGHTA, CDR2 FQGNSA. TCRdb keeps only in-frame clones here, not all; method: immunoSEQ multiplex PCR. The profile shows 150,000 to 200,000 clones, approximately 90% of them singletons. Cohort allocation depended upon clinical history that participants reported. Input material: PBMCs or T cells enriched from blood (not recorded which). The chain is built from TRBV7-2 and TRBJ2-5; maybe TRBD1 (6 bases). The receptor was derived from a woman in her twenties or thirties who had recovered from COVID-19. In DNA, the CDR3 is TGTGCCAGCAGCTTGGGGGCTATCGGCCAAGAGACCCAGTACTTC. As protein: CASSLGAIGQETQYF. The variable domain in full, completed from reference TRBV7-2 and TRBJ2-5, reads GAGVSQSPSNKVTEKGKDVELRCDPISGHTALYWYRQSLGQGLEFLIYFQGNSAPDKSGLPSDRFSAERTGGSVSTLTIQRTQQEDSAVYLCASSLGAIGQETQYFGPGTRLLVL.